The 32 T cell receptor beta chains below were found in one sample sequenced in a study of T cell repertoires in cytomegalovirus infection. One entry per CDR3 protein results from TCRdb running MiXCR on the reads. The data hold 200,000 to 300,000 distinct CDR3 sequences, with 6% to 8% observed a single time. Sequencing was performed on PBMCs. Source of these receptors: a human donor in good health (CMV status not recorded). Some clones in this sample may be carry-over from other donors' samples.

This clonotype has at least ten counts. The chain links TRBV7-2 to TRBJ2-1, with 7 positions matching TRBD2. Germline loops: CDR1 SGHTA, CDR2 FQGNSA. The trim removed 5 bases at V and 0 bases at J, leaving 7 bases unmatched. CDR3 length equals 16 residues. The CDR3: CASSLRGGSSYNEQFF. The DNA of the CDR3 is TGTGCCAGCAGCCTCCGCGGGGGTAGCTCCTACAATGAGCAGTTCTTC.

This clonotype was counted at least ten times. The V and J genes are TRBV19 and TRBJ2-5; no definite D call. Looked up from germline, CDR1 is LNHDA and CDR2 is SQIVND (reference sequence). This CDR3 comprises 14 residues. V dropped 6 bases and J dropped 1 base, with 12 bases sitting between them. In nucleotides, the CDR3 is TGTGCCAGTAGGGACGGACCGTTCCAAGAGACCCAGTACTTC. As protein: CASRDGPFQETQYF.

This clonotype was counted ten times or more. The chain carries TRBV10-3 and TRBJ2-5; tentatively, D is TRBD1 (6 bases). CDR3 length: 14 amino acids. The V and J ends lost 3 bases and 5 bases respectively, with 13 bases between them. Germline CDR1 is ENHRY and CDR2 is SYGVKD. CDR3 region: CAISDLGQRETQYF. The CDR3 region has the DNA TGTGCCATCAGTGATTTAGGACAGAGGGAGACCCAGTACTTC.

This clonotype occurred many times. The chain is built from TRBV29-1 and TRBJ2-5; D may correspond to TRBD1 or TRBD2 (5 bases each). Looked up from germline, CDR1 is SQVTM and CDR2 is ANQGSEA. V gave up 4 bases and J gave up 7 bases, with 16 bases separating them. The CDR3 sequence is 13 residues long. The DNA of the CDR3 is TGCAGCGTTGGCGGAACAGGCGGAGGGACCCAGTACTTC. Protein product: CSVGGTGGGTQYF.

This sequence joins TRBV6-5 and TRBJ1-2, with D tentatively TRBD1 (5 bases). CDR3 length equals 14 residues. The germline V gene encodes CDR1 MNHEY and CDR2 SVGAGI. Trimming removed 3 bases at V and 6 bases at J, with 14 bases between. In nucleotides, the CDR3 is TGTGCCAGCAGTTATGGGGGGGACGTAAATGGCTACACCTTC. This encodes CASSYGGDVNGYTF.

This clonotype was detected ten times or more. This chain uses TRBV28 with TRBJ1-1; D is undetermined. CDR3 length: 12 amino acids. Germline assignment: CDR1 MDHEN and CDR2 SYDVKM. Trimming shortened V by 6 bases and J by 3 bases, and 8 bases separated the two germline ends. The CDR3 sequence: CASSLGYTEAFF. The CDR3 DNA is TGTGCCAGCAGCTTAGGGTACACTGAAGCTTTCTTT. Combining the CDR3 with reference TRBV28 and TRBJ1-1 gives the whole variable domain DVKVTQSSRYLVKRTGEKVFLECVQDMDHENMFWYRQDPGLGLRLIYFSYDVKMKEKGDIPEGYSVSREKKERFSLILESASTNQTSMYLCASSLGYTEAFFGQGTRLTVV.

This clonotype was detected many times. The gene calls are TRBV7-2 and TRBJ1-5, with a weak D call TRBD1 (5 bases). The germline gives CDR1 SGHTA, CDR2 FQGNSA. V shed 2 bases and J shed 6 bases, with 20 bases lying between them. The CDR3 consists of 17 residues. For the CDR3, the DNA is TGTGCCAGCAGCTTAAGGACGGGACCGGGAGTCGGTCAGCCCCAGCATTTT. Encoded protein: CASSLRTGPGVGQPQHF.

This clonotype was observed at least ten times. The chain is built from TRBV12-3 or TRBV12-4 and TRBJ1-2, with D unclear. Trimming took off 0 bases at V and 4 bases at J, with 9 bases between the two ends. The CDR3 runs to 14 residues. CDR3 in DNA: TGTGCCAGCAGTTTAGCGCATGGCTTCTATGGCTACACCTTC. This codes for CASSLAHGFYGYTF.

Many counts were recorded for this clonotype. The chain carries TRBV20-1 and TRBJ1-5, with TRBD1 matching over 7 bases. The CDR3 loop spans 15 amino acids. The V gene end was trimmed by 4 bases and the J gene end by 1 base; junction bases not matched to a gene: 7. Germline V gene lookup returns CDR1 DFQATT and CDR2 SNEGSKA (reference sequence). The CDR3 loop reads CSATHGQESNQPQHF. The CDR3 bases are TGCAGTGCTACCCACGGACAGGAGAGCAATCAGCCCCAGCATTTT.

The count of this clonotype is one. It may be a read error: a sequence one base away is much more abundant. The chain joins TRBV20-1 to TRBJ1-1; D may be TRBD1 (5 bases). Trimming left V 7 bases short and J 3 bases short, with 9 bases between. In germline, CDR1 is DFQATT, CDR2 SNEGSKA (reference sequence). CDR3 length: 11 residues. CDR3 bases: TGCAGTGTGGGGCGATACACTGAAGCTTTCTTT. This encodes CSVGRYTEAFF.

This clonotype was seen many times. The chain is built from TRBV12-3 or TRBV12-4 and TRBJ1-1; no firm D call. The V end was cut by 3 bases, the J end by 8 bases, with 16 bases between. The length of the CDR3 is 14 residues. This chain's CDR3 is CASSFSGVSGEAFF. CDR3 in DNA: TGTGCCAGCAGTTTTTCCGGGGTCTCGGGAGAAGCTTTCTTT.

This clonotype has ten or more counts. This sequence joins TRBV29-1 and TRBJ1-2, with D possibly being TRBD1 (5 bases). CDR1 and CDR2 (germline): SQVTM, ANQGSEA. Trimming cost V 8 bases and J 6 bases, with 13 bases left between them. The CDR3 spans 11 residues. CDR3 region: CSIQGRNGYTF. CDR3 sequence (DNA): TGCAGCATTCAGGGTAGAAATGGCTACACCTTC.

This clonotype has ten or more counts. The junction shows a germline mismatch at one end, possibly a read error. The chain carries TRBV20-1 and TRBJ2-5, with D tentatively TRBD2 (5 bases). Germline-derived CDR1 and CDR2 are DFQATT and SNEGSKA (reference sequence). The CDR3 sequence is 12 residues long. The CDR3 reads CSPRGYQETQYF. DNA of the CDR3: TGCAGTCCTAGAGGGTACCAAGAGACCCAGTACTTC.

This clonotype was counted at least ten times. The chain combines TRBV11-2 with TRBJ2-1; TRBD1 agrees at 8 bases. CDR3 length equals 15 residues. Germline V CDR1 and CDR2: SGHAT, FQNNGV. With 4 bases clipped from V and 9 bases from J, the junction kept 11 bases outside the gene matches. The CDR3 bases are TGTGCCAGCAGCTCAAACGACAGGGGCAGTAGTGAGCAGTTCTTC. It encodes CASSSNDRGSSEQFF.

This clonotype has ten or more counts. The V gene is TRBV14, the J gene TRBJ1-1; perhaps TRBD1 as D (5 bases). CDR3 length equals 17 residues. V was pared by 4 bases and J by 4 bases, with 22 bases between. Germline V CDR1 and CDR2: SGHDN, FVKESK. CDR3 sequence: CASSRRKGQNLVTEAFF. CDR3 in DNA: TGTGCCAGCAGCCGCCGAAAGGGGCAGAACCTCGTCACTGAAGCTTTCTTT.

There are many counts of this clonotype. The chain is built from TRBV7-2 and TRBJ2-1, with D maybe TRBD1 (5 bases). V lost 1 base to trimming and J lost 6 bases, with 13 bases between them. This CDR3 contains 15 residues. CDR1 and CDR2 (germline): SGHTA, FQGNSA. The CDR3, as DNA: TGTGCCAGCAGCTTAGAGGGGCAACGAGGCAATGAGCAGTTCTTC. This sequence encodes CASSLEGQRGNEQFF.

In this sample, this clonotype turned up many times. J is TRBJ2-7 and V is TRBV7-2; 7 positions agree with TRBD1. V shed 5 bases, J shed 3 bases, and the junction held 7 bases outside the gene matches. The germline gives CDR1 SGHTA, CDR2 FQGNSA. This CDR3 contains 14 residues. DNA for the CDR3: TGTGCCAGCAGCGTAACAGGGGATCGCTACGAGCAGTACTTC. Its translation: CASSVTGDRYEQYF.

This clonotype was observed at least ten times. This chain uses TRBV20-1 with TRBJ2-7; the D call may be TRBD1 or TRBD2 (6 bases each). The CDR3 consists of 17 residues. Deletions cut 5 bases from V and 0 bases from J, with 23 bases between. CDR1 is DFQATT and CDR2 is SNEGSKA in the germline V gene (reference sequence). The CDR3 sequence is CSARNVEGGFSSYEQYF. The CDR3 DNA follows: TGCAGTGCTCGGAACGTGGAAGGGGGGTTCAGCTCCTACGAGCAGTACTTC.

The genes are TRBV9 and TRBJ1-1; D is uncertain. The V gene's germline CDR1 is SGDLS and CDR2 YYNGEE. CDR3 length: 17 residues. V dropped 0 bases and J dropped 3 bases, with 18 bases sitting between them. Written as DNA, the CDR3 is TGTGCCAGCAGCGTAGGTGGGCCGTCCCACCCCGACACTGAAGCTTTCTTT. Translation gives CASSVGGPSHPDTEAFF.

This rearrangement joins TRBV29-1 to TRBJ2-4, with D tentatively TRBD2 (7 bases). CDR3 size: 13 residues. Germline V gene sequence: CDR1 SQVTM, CDR2 ANQGSEA. The V end lost 7 bases, the J end lost 8 bases, and 18 bases lay between the germline ends. In DNA form, the CDR3 reads TGCAGCGCCCAAGGGGGGGAAGTAGACATTCAGTACTTC. It codes for CSAQGGEVDIQYF.

This clonotype showed up many times. The CDR3 DNA sequence: TGTGCCAGCAGCTTGCAGGGGATAAATTATGGCTACACCTTC. It is translated as CASSLQGINYGYTF. J is TRBJ1-2 and V is TRBV7-2; possible D gene TRBD1, 6 bases. The V end lost 3 bases, the J end lost 5 bases, and 13 bases lay between the germline ends. The CDR3 consists of 14 residues. Germline V gene sequence: CDR1 SGHTA, CDR2 FQGNSA.

There are many counts of this clonotype. The rearrangement uses TRBV6-2 or TRBV6-3 and TRBJ1-2, with D perhaps matching TRBD1 (5 bases). Germline-derived CDR1 and CDR2 are MNHEY and SVGEGT. The CDR3 totals 14 residues. Trimming took off 7 bases at V and 4 bases at J, with 16 bases between the two ends. The CDR3: CASTLPSGGYGYTF. CDR3 DNA sequence: TGTGCCAGCACCCTCCCCTCCGGGGGCTATGGCTACACCTTC.

The V gene is TRBV5-1, the J gene TRBJ2-1; 9 bases fit TRBD2. The CDR3 loop spans 14 amino acids. Germline V gives CDR1 SGHRS, CDR2 YFSETQ. V trimming: 4 bases; J trimming: 8 bases; junction bases outside the gene matches: 7. The CDR3 sequence: CASSPRGGEDEQFF. The CDR3 coding sequence is TGCGCCAGCAGCCCCCGCGGGGGGGAGGATGAGCAGTTCTTC. The full variable domain, its missing parts supplied by reference TRBV5-1 and TRBJ2-1, is KAGVTQTPRYLIKTRGQQVTLSCSPISGHRSVSWYQQTPGQGLQFLFEYFSETQRNKGNFPGRFSGRQFSNSRSEMNVSTLELGDSALYLCASSPRGGEDEQFFGPGTRLTVL.

This clonotype has at least ten counts. The chain is built from TRBV29-1 and TRBJ2-1; 8 positions match TRBD1. The CDR3 contains 14 residues. Germline values: CDR1 SQVTM, CDR2 ANQGSEA. V trimming: 6 bases; J trimming: 2 bases; junction bases outside the gene matches: 6. CDR3 residues: CSVPRQGTYNEQFF. The CDR3 DNA reads TGCAGCGTGCCACGACAGGGGACCTACAATGAGCAGTTCTTC.

This chain joins TRBV29-1 and TRBJ2-7; no definite D call. The V gene's germline CDR1 is SQVTM and CDR2 ANQGSEA. CDR3 length: 13 residues. V lost 2 bases and J lost 0, with 8 bases in between. The DNA of the CDR3 is TGCAGCGTTGAAATGAACATCTCCTACGAGCAGTACTTC. Protein sequence: CSVEMNISYEQYF.

This clonotype was seen many times. The rearrangement uses TRBV7-9 and TRBJ1-3; D unclear. This CDR3 is 14 amino acids long. Trimming cost V 8 bases and J 0 bases, with 11 bases left between them. Germline lookup yields CDR1 SEHNR and CDR2 FQNEAQ (reference sequence). This chain's CDR3 is CASWETSSGNTIYF. The CDR3 DNA reads TGTGCCAGCTGGGAAACGAGCTCTGGAAACACCATATATTTT.

In this sample, this clonotype turned up many times. The chain uses TRBV5-4 and TRBJ2-3; D perhaps matches TRBD1 (6 bases). This CDR3 region has 15 residues. Trimming removed 0 bases from V and 5 bases from J, with 13 bases in between. CDR1 and CDR2 from the germline V gene are SGHNT and YYREEE (reference sequence). The CDR3 DNA follows: TGTGCCAGCAGCTTGGCCGGACAGAGAGGAGATACGCAGTATTTT. Amino acid sequence: CASSLAGQRGDTQYF.

This clonotype was detected ten times or more. The genes are TRBV12-3 or TRBV12-4 and TRBJ2-7, with D unclear. V lost 5 bases, J lost 3 bases, and 5 bases lay in between. The CDR3 is made up of 11 amino acids. CDR3 sequence: CASSPGYEQYF. The CDR3 DNA is TGTGCCAGCAGTCCGGGCTACGAGCAGTACTTC.

There are many counts of this clonotype. The gene calls are TRBV6-2 or TRBV6-3 and TRBJ2-1; D ambiguous. The CDR3 length is 13 residues. V shed 5 bases and J shed 12 bases, with 17 bases lying between them. The V gene's germline CDR1 is MNHEY and CDR2 SVGEGT. DNA of the CDR3: TGTGCCAGCAGTCCTCCCCCCCTTCAGCCGCAGTTCTTC. Its protein product is CASSPPPLQPQFF.

This clonotype was seen ten or more times. The rearrangement joins TRBV7-2 to TRBJ2-1; no reliable D call. CDR1 is SGHTA and CDR2 is FQGNSA in the germline V gene. This CDR3 spans 12 amino acids. Deletions cut 3 bases from V and 9 bases from J, with 9 bases between. CDR3 coding DNA: TGTGCCAGCAGCTTTATAAGGCTTGAGCAGTTCTTC. This sequence encodes CASSFIRLEQFF.

Many counts were recorded for this clonotype. The J gene is TRBJ2-2, the V gene TRBV20-1; D call uncertain. Deletions cut 6 bases from V and 2 bases from J, with 13 bases between. The CDR3 is 14 residues long. Germline V gives CDR1 DFQATT, CDR2 SNEGSKA (reference sequence). CDR3 amino acids: CSAPRWGNTGELFF. In nucleotides, the CDR3 is TGCAGTGCCCCTCGTTGGGGTAACACCGGGGAGCTGTTTTTT.

The V and J genes are TRBV3-1 and TRBJ2-5; TRBD2 matches 7 bases. Germline CDR1 reads LGHDT; CDR2 reads YNNKEL (reference sequence). V trimming: 4 bases; J trimming: 7 bases; junction bases outside the gene matches: 9. The CDR3 extends over 14 amino acids. The CDR3 sequence is CASSLGERGGTQYF. CDR3 bases: TGTGCCAGCAGCCTCGGGGAGCGGGGAGGGACCCAGTACTTC.